This TCR beta chain was profiled in a study of long-term antiretroviral therapy in people with HIV. General study findings and limits: ART adherence, viral resistance and therapy changes were not recorded.

A v3.0 immunoSEQ assay was performed at survey level. Sequencing had a target that covered about 35,000-55,000 T-cell genomes per sample. Sequencing used immunoSEQ multiplex PCR; TCRdb keeps in-frame clones, though not all of them. The data contain over 30,000 clones, 97% of them singletons. The CDR3 length is 15 residues. The V gene lost 1 base and the J gene lost 6 bases, with 12 bases spanning the gap. Germline V gives CDR1 MGHRA, CDR2 YSYEKL. To note about this clone: Its specificity is not known.

This TCR derives from a man under 40 with HIV. The specimen was unsorted PBMCs, collected 7.6 years after starting antiretroviral therapy. The rearrangement links TRBV4-1 to TRBJ1-4; the D is unclear. The CDR3 DNA reads TGCGCCAGCAGCCAAGTGGCCCAGCAGGATGAAAAACTGTTTTTT. This codes for CASSQVAQQDEKLFF.